One and the same sample provided the 23 T cell receptor beta chains below, sequenced in a study of monozygotic twins with cystic fibrosis. Measured with immunoSEQ multiplex PCR; TCRdb has only the in-frame clones, and not every one. This sample has 30,000 to 35,000 clones; 90% to 97% occur once, and the top ten carry around 0.18%. The sequenced sample was blood. The receptors come from a girl aged 2 to 9 with cystic fibrosis.

As DNA, the CDR3 is TGTGCCAGCAGCTTATTCAGGGACGGGGAGACCCAGTACTTC. It encodes CASSLFRDGETQYF. The chain uses TRBV7-9 and TRBJ2-5; TRBD1 or TRBD2 may be the D gene (5 bases each). Germline CDR1 SEHNR, CDR2 FQNEAQ (reference sequence). The length of the CDR3 is 14 residues. Trimming cost V 2 bases and J 5 bases, with 12 bases left between them.

The chain couples TRBV4-1 to TRBJ1-4, with D uncertain. The CDR3 is made up of 14 amino acids. The V gene's germline CDR1 is MGHRA and CDR2 YSYEKL. Trimming left V 1 base short and J 8 bases short, with 11 bases between. CDR3 DNA sequence: TGCGCCAGCAGCCAAGGATCTGGGGAGGAAAAACTGTTTTTT. Translation: CASSQGSGEEKLFF.

V gene TRBV2 combines with J gene TRBJ2-1; 12 bases line up with TRBD2. CDR3 length: 16 amino acids. Germline CDR1 is SNHLY and CDR2 is FYNNEI. The V segment lost 2 bases and the J segment 9 bases; nucleotides outside the gene matches: 8. The CDR3 DNA sequence: TGTGCCAGCAGTGAAACTAGCGGGAGGCACGGGGGTGAGCAGTTCTTC. Encoded protein: CASSETSGRHGGEQFF.

V usage is TRBV12-5 and J usage is TRBJ2-1; D not resolved. With 6 bases removed from V and 1 base from J, the gap between germline ends came to 4 bases. Germline-derived CDR1 and CDR2 are LGHNT and FRNRAP. This CDR3 spans 12 amino acids. The CDR3 region is CASGFSYNEQFF. In nucleotides, the CDR3 is TGTGCTAGTGGATTTTCCTACAATGAGCAGTTCTTC.

V gene TRBV11-2 combines with J gene TRBJ1-2; a weak D match, TRBD1 (5 bases). Germline V CDR1 and CDR2: SGHAT, FQNNGV. The CDR3 loop spans 13 amino acids. Trimming pared 6 bases from V and 7 bases from J, leaving 15 bases between. The CDR3 DNA sequence: TGTGCCAGCAGTTTGGGACGAGCTGGTGGCTACACCTTC. Translating it yields CASSLGRAGGYTF.

The genes are TRBV9 and TRBJ2-3; 8 nucleotides match TRBD1. CDR3 length: 16 residues. Looked up from germline, CDR1 is SGDLS and CDR2 is YYNGEE. V dropped 3 bases and J dropped 5; count of bases not matched to a gene: 11. CDR3 in DNA: TGTGCCAGCAGCGGGACAGGGTTCCTTTTTATAGATACGCAGTATTTT. Its protein is CASSGTGFLFIDTQYF.

J is TRBJ1-5 and V is TRBV9; D unresolved. V was clipped by 2 bases and J by 3 bases, with 12 bases between them. Germline V gene lookup returns CDR1 SGDLS and CDR2 YYNGEE. The CDR3 extends over 15 amino acids. CDR3 sequence: CASSVGGQHNQPQHF. DNA for the CDR3: TGTGCCAGCAGCGTTGGAGGGCAGCACAATCAGCCCCAGCATTTT.

The chain employs TRBV6-5 and TRBJ1-2; no definite D call. Germline-derived CDR1 and CDR2 are MNHEY and SVGAGI. V was clipped by 0 bases and J by 0 bases, with 11 bases between them. This CDR3 spans 16 amino acids. The CDR3 nucleotides are TGTGCCAGCAGTTACTCGAAAGCGCCTTCTAACTATGGCTACACCTTC. Protein sequence: CASSYSKAPSNYGYTF.

The chain employs TRBV5-6 and TRBJ1-1; 7 bases map to TRBD1. The ends lost 5 bases at V and 1 base at J; junction bases unmatched: 5. Germline CDR1 SGHDT, CDR2 YYEEEE. CDR3 length equals 14 residues. CDR3 residues: CASRHRGENTEAFF. CDR3 bases: TGTGCCAGCAGGCACAGGGGTGAGAACACTGAAGCTTTCTTT.

The chain uses TRBV2 and TRBJ2-4; no clear D gene. V lost 7 bases, J lost 0 bases, and 13 bases lay in between. The germline CDR1 and CDR2 sequences are SNHLY and FYNNEI. The CDR3 runs to 15 residues. The CDR3 coding sequence is TGTGCCAGCACTGTAGGGAATTCAGCCAAAAACATTCAGTACTTC. Protein product: CASTVGNSAKNIQYF. The whole variable domain, filled in from reference TRBV2 and TRBJ2-4, reads EPEVTQTPSHQVTQMGQEVILRCVPISNHLYFYWYRQILGQKVEFLVSFYNNEISEKSEIFDDQFSVERPDGSNFTLKIRSTKLEDSAMYFCASTVGNSAKNIQYFGAGTRLSVL.

This rearrangement joins TRBV30 to TRBJ1-4, with a weak D call TRBD1 (6 bases). The germline V gene has CDR1 GTSNPN and CDR2 SVGIG (reference sequence). Trimming removed 5 bases at V and 6 bases at J, with 19 bases between. This CDR3 region has 15 residues. CDR3 sequence reads: CAWPPHGGADEKLFF. The CDR3 nucleotides read TGTGCCTGGCCGCCCCATGGGGGGGCGGATGAAAAACTGTTTTTT.

The rearrangement uses TRBV2 and TRBJ1-3; D gene unclear. V was shortened by 5 bases and J by 4 bases, with 12 bases between the two germline ends. This CDR3 contains 14 residues. CDR1 and CDR2 (germline): SNHLY, FYNNEI. The chain's CDR3 is CASSLNPNGNTIYF. The CDR3 DNA is TGTGCCAGCAGTCTCAACCCAAACGGAAACACCATATATTTT.

The chain links TRBV30 to TRBJ2-1; the D is unclear. Germline loops: CDR1 GTSNPN, CDR2 SVGIG (reference sequence). This CDR3 spans 18 amino acids. Trimming cost V 0 bases and J 0 bases, with 18 bases left between them. In DNA form, the CDR3 reads TGTGCCTGGAGTGTAGAAGGTTGGACGGTGAGCTCCTACAATGAGCAGTTCTTC. This gives the protein CAWSVEGWTVSSYNEQFF.

V gene TRBV4-1 combines with J gene TRBJ2-2; 10 nucleotides align to TRBD2. Per germline, CDR1 MGHRA and CDR2 YSYEKL. V lost 2 bases to trimming and J lost 0 bases; unmatched junction nucleotides: 15. The CDR3 is 21 amino acids. CDR3 coding DNA: TGCGCCAGCAGCCAATCCTCCGGACTAGCGGTAACGTACACGAACACCGGGGAGCTGTTTTTT. This codes for CASSQSSGLAVTYTNTGELFF.

The CDR3 DNA reads as TGTGCCAGCTCCACTTCTGGCAGGGGCCCCTACGAGCAGTACTTC. This codes for CASSTSGRGPYEQYF. The rearrangement uses TRBV18 and TRBJ2-7, with D maybe TRBD1 (6 bases). Germline V gives CDR1 KGHSH, CDR2 LQKENI. CDR3 length: 15 amino acids. The V and J ends lost 6 bases and 2 bases respectively, with 17 bases between them.

This sequence joins TRBV5-1 and TRBJ1-1, with TRBD1 matching 8 bases. This CDR3 is built from 15 residues. V trimming: 3 bases; J trimming: 4 bases; junction bases outside the gene matches: 8. CDR1 and CDR2 (germline): SGHRS, YFSETQ. The DNA of the CDR3 is TGCGCCAGCAGCTATTCCCCAGGGGGCGGCACTGAAGCTTTCTTT. Translating it yields CASSYSPGGGTEAFF.

The chain links TRBV7-9 to TRBJ2-5; tentative D call: TRBD1 (5 bases). Per the germline V gene, CDR1 is SEHNR and CDR2 is FQNEAQ (reference sequence). The CDR3 is 13 residues long. The V end was cut by 2 bases, the J end by 4 bases, with 8 bases between. The CDR3 sequence: CASSLQGRETQYF. Written as DNA, the CDR3 is TGTGCCAGCAGCTTACAGGGTCGAGAGACCCAGTACTTC.

This chain connects TRBV15 to TRBJ2-5, with 9 bases matching TRBD2. From germline, CDR1 is LNHNV and CDR2 YYDKDF (reference sequence). The J segment lost 5 bases and the V segment lost 0 bases, leaving 16 bases of the junction unmatched. CDR3 length: 19 amino acids. DNA for the CDR3: TGTGCCACCAGCAGAGACCGGGGTCGGGGTAGCGGGGGAGAGGAGACCCAGTACTTC. As protein: CATSRDRGRGSGGEETQYF. Looking up the rest from reference TRBV15 and TRBJ2-5 gives the full variable domain: DAMVIQNPRYQVTQFGKPVTLSCSQTLNHNVMYWYQQKSSQAPKLLFHYYDKDFNNEADTPDNFQSRRPNTSFCFLDIRSPGLGDTAMYLCATSRDRGRGSGGEETQYFGPGTRLLVL.

The chain links TRBV4-1 to TRBJ1-3, with D unclear. V was pared by 1 base and J by 1 base, with 11 bases between. This CDR3 is 16 amino acids long. From germline, CDR1 is MGHRA and CDR2 YSYEKL. Here the CDR3 DNA reads TGCGCCAGCAGCCAAGGGTCTAGCGGATCTGGAAACACCATATATTTT. Its protein is CASSQGSSGSGNTIYF.

This chain links TRBV29-1 with TRBJ2-3; TRBD1 might be the D (5 bases). The CDR3 spans 11 residues. Per the germline V gene, CDR1 is SQVTM and CDR2 is ANQGSEA. Trimming pared 6 bases from V and 5 bases from J, leaving 9 bases between. The CDR3 here is CSVGHLDTQYF. The CDR3, as DNA: TGCAGCGTGGGGCATTTAGATACGCAGTATTTT.

The V and J genes are TRBV10-1 and TRBJ2-3, with D perhaps being TRBD1 or TRBD2 (6 bases each). This CDR3 is 14 amino acids long. Trimming removed 0 bases at V and 4 bases at J, with 8 bases between. CDR1 and CDR2 (germline): WNHNN, SYGVQD (reference sequence). The chain's CDR3 is CASSESRGADTQYF. In nucleotides, the CDR3 is TGCGCCAGCAGTGAGTCGAGGGGGGCAGATACGCAGTATTTT.

V and J are TRBV6-5 and TRBJ2-1; 11 positions match TRBD2. Germline V lookup: CDR1 MNHEY, CDR2 SVGAGI. The CDR3 is made up of 14 amino acids. The V and J ends lost 8 bases and 8 bases, in that order; junction bases with no gene match: 8. CDR3 region: CASSLAGGVDEQFF. CDR3 coding DNA: TGTGCCAGCTCCCTAGCGGGAGGTGTGGATGAGCAGTTCTTC.

Comments on this clone: A junction boundary mismatches the germline segment, possibly from a read error. The chain couples TRBV7-9 to TRBJ1-2; TRBD1 is a possible D gene (5 bases). The CDR3 extends over 11 amino acids. CDR1 is SEHNR and CDR2 is FQNEAQ in the germline V gene (reference sequence). The CDR3 nucleotides are TGTGCCAGCAGCTTAAAAGGGGCCCTTATCTTC. This encodes CASSLKGALIF.